This T cell receptor beta chain was identified in a study of blood T cell repertoires in COVID-19. Overall study: Acute and convalescent COVID-19 samples came from the United States, Italy and Spain.

Adults between about 18 and 89 years of age took part from 24 US areas. Participants reported their clinical history, and cohort assignment relied on those reports. The CDR3 sequence is 16 residues long. Germline V gene lookup returns CDR1 LNHDA and CDR2 SQIVND (reference sequence). Trimming at V came to 4 bases and at J to 2 bases, leaving 4 bases not matched to a gene. Original analysis: Reference gene primer amplification gave nucleated cell count estimates. Produced via immunoSEQ multiplex PCR; TCRdb's table is partial and in-frame only. V and J calls and clone size come straight from that table; D and trimming were deduced from the DNA. Altogether approximately 400,000 clones are present, approximately 90% being singletons, with the ten largest covering about 0.86%.

The rearrangement links TRBV19 to TRBJ2-3, with TRBD2 matching 12 bases. This receptor was taken from a woman aged 40 to 49 who had been exposed to COVID-19. Sequences were obtained from PBMCs or T cells enriched from blood (not recorded which). The CDR3 sequence: CASSRTSGEHTDTQYF. The CDR3, as DNA: TGTGCCAGTAGTAGGACTAGCGGGGAGCACACAGATACGCAGTATTTT.